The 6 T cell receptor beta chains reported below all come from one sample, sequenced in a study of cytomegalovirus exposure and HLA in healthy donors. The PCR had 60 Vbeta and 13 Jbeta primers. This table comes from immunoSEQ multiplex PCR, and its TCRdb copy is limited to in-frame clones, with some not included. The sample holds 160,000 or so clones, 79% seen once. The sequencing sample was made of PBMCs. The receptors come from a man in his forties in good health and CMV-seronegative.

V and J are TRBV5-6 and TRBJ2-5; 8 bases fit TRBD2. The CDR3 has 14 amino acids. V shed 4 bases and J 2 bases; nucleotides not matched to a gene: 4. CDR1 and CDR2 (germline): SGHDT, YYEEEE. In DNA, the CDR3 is TGTGCCAGCAGCCGACTAGCGAATCAAGAGACCCAGTACTTC. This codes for CASSRLANQETQYF.

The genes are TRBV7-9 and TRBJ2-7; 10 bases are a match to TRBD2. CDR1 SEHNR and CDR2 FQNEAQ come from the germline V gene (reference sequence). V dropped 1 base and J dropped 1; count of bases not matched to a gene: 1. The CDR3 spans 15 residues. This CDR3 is CASSLGTSGSYEQYF. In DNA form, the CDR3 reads TGTGCCAGCAGCTTAGGGACTAGCGGATCCTACGAGCAGTACTTC.

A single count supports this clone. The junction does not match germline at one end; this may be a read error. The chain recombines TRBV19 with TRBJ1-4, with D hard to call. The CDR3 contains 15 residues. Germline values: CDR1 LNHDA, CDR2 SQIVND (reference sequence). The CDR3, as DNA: TGTGCCAGTAGTCTAGGTGTGGTGGAGGAGGCTCCTAGGGTTTTT. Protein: CASSLGVVEEAPRVF.

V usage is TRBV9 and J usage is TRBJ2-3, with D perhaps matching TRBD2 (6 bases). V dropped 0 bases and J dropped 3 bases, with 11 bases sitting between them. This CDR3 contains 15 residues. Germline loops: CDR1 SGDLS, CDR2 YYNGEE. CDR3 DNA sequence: TGTGCCAGCAGCGTAGTTAAGGGGAGGACAGATACGCAGTATTTT. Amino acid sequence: CASSVVKGRTDTQYF.

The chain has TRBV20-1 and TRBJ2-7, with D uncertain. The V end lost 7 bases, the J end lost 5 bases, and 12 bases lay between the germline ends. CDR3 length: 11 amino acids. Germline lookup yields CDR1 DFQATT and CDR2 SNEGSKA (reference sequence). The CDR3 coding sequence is TGCAGTGTAGTTCGAGTTGACGAGCAGTACTTC. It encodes CSVVRVDEQYF.

This CDR3 is CAWSGGRDQPQHF. CDR3 in DNA: TGTGCCTGGAGTGGGGGCCGAGATCAGCCCCAGCATTTT. The chain joins TRBV30 to TRBJ1-5; D is perhaps TRBD1 (5 bases). The germline V gene encodes CDR1 GTSNPN and CDR2 SVGIG (reference sequence). This CDR3 has 13 amino acids. Trimming stripped 1 base from V and 5 bases from J, with 9 bases between.